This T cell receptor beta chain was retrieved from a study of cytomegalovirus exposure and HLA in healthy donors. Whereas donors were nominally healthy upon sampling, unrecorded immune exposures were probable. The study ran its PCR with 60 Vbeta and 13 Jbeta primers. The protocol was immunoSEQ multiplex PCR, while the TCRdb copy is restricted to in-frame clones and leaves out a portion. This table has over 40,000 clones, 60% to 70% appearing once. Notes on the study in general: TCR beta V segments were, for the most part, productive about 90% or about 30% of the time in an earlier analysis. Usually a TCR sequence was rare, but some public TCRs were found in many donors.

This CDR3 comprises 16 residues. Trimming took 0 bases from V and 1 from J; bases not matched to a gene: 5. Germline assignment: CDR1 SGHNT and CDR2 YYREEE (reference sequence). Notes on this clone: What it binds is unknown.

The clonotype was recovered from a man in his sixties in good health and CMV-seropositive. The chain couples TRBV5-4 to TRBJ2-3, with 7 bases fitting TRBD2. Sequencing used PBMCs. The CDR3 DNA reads TGTGCCAGCAGCTTGGTTGGTCTAGCGGGCACAGATACGCAGTATTTT. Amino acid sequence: CASSLVGLAGTDTQYF.